The table lists the clone carrying this T cell receptor (beta chain) with many counts. The target antigen is unknown. The CDR3 length is 14 residues. Trimming took 5 bases from V and 9 from J, leaving 17 bases between them. This specimen belongs to a study of T cells after yellow fever vaccination. In the study overall: The fractions with low cell numbers were processed using SMART-Seq v4 Ultra Low Input. Study-wide points: Though it reached lower strength, the secondary response hit its peak faster, day 5 versus 15.

TCRdb re-called the 5' RACE reads through MiXCR, storing one row per CDR3 protein. Counted here are roughly 74,000 distinct CDR3 sequences, about 6.6% occurring once; the ten biggest clones make up roughly 35%. The clonotype was recovered from a man younger than 30 who received the YFV17D yellow fever vaccine. This rearrangement joins TRBV12-3 or TRBV12-4 to TRBJ2-1; perhaps TRBD2 as D (5 bases). The specimen comprised CD8+ T cells sorted from PBMCs, sampled about 5 days after the first yellow fever vaccination. The DNA of the CDR3 is TGTGCCAGCAGTCCCCCGCTCACTAGAGGTGAGCAGTTCTTC. It translates to CASSPPLTRGEQFF.